Listed below are T cell receptor beta chains from one sample, sequenced in a study of shared clonotypes between healthy human individuals. Assay used: immunoSEQ multiplex PCR; TCRdb lists only in-frame clones, some missing. The table shows around 700,000 clones, with 60% to 80% occurring only once. Sequenced sample: memory CD4+ T cells sorted from blood. The source of these receptors is a woman aged 25 to 45 in good health. CDR3s include the opening cysteine and the closing phenylalanine or tryptophan. D genes are given only for firm matches. Part of the rows lack a size; the others show once, few, many or a class for expanded clones.

j_call clone_size d_call v_call cdr3_nt cdr3_aa
TRBJ2-7 . TRBD2 TRBV6-5 TGTGCCAGCAGCGTAGCGGGAGGTTCCTACGAGCAGTACTTC CASSVAGGSYEQYF
TRBJ2-7 . . TRBV4-2 TGTGCCAGCAGCCCTTCCGGAAGCTACGAGCAGTACTTC CASSPSGSYEQYF
TRBJ1-4 many TRBD1 TRBV25-1 TGTGCCAGCAGTGAACGGGGGGACAGGGTTTATGAAAAACTGTTTTTT CASSERGDRVYEKLFF
TRBJ1-2 . . TRBV5-6 TGTGCCAGCAGCTTGGAAGGAAACTGGGTGGGCTACACCTTC CASSLEGNWVGYTF
TRBJ2-1 . TRBD2 TRBV9 TGTGCCAGCAGCGTATCAACTAGCGGTTACAATGAGCAGTTCTTC CASSVSTSGYNEQFF
TRBJ2-7 . TRBD2 TRBV28 TGTGCCAGCAGCCGCGGGGGGACATTAGGATACGAGCAGTACTTC CASSRGGTLGYEQYF
TRBJ2-5 . . TRBV5-1 TGCGCCAGCAGCTTGGCCCCAAGCGAAGAGACCCAGTACTTC CASSLAPSEETQYF
TRBJ2-6 . TRBD1 TRBV27 TGTGCCAGCAGACCCCCGAAGAGACAGGGGATCCCCTCTGGGGCCAACGTCCTGACTTTC CASRPPKRQGIPSGANVLTF
TRBJ2-1 . . TRBV9 TGTGCCAGCAGCGTAGGGGGGAATAGTTACAATGAGCAGTTCTTC CASSVGGNSYNEQFF
TRBJ1-2 . . TRBV28 TGTGCCAGCAGAATAGGGTGGAACTATGGCTACACCTTC CASRIGWNYGYTF
TRBJ2-3 . TRBD2 TRBV2 TGTGCCAGCAGTGAAGCGCAAGCGGGAGACACAGATACGCAGTATTTT CASSEAQAGDTDTQYF
TRBJ1-1 . . TRBV27 TGTGCCAGCAGTTTCCGAGCCGACGGAGCTGAAGCTTTCTTT CASSFRADGAEAFF
TRBJ2-7 . . TRBV18 TGTGCCAGCTCACCACTTGGGCAGGGCAAGAGCGAGCAGTACTTC CASSPLGQGKSEQYF
TRBJ2-3 . . TRBV6-5 TGTGCCAGCAGTTACTCGATCCTGACTAGCACAGATACGCAGTATTTT CASSYSILTSTDTQYF
TRBJ1-4 . . TRBV27 TGTGCCAGCAGTTTACTGGGGGTTTCTAATGAAAAACTGTTTTTT CASSLLGVSNEKLFF
TRBJ2-3 . TRBD2 TRBV7-9 TGTGCCAGCAGCTTAGAGGCGGGAGGGCCTGATACGCAGTATTTT CASSLEAGGPDTQYF
TRBJ2-7 . . TRBV30 TGTGCCTGGAGGCGCGGTAGCAGTTACGAGCAGTACTTC CAWRRGSSYEQYF
TRBJ2-5 few TRBD1 TRBV11-2 TGTGCCAGCAGCTCTACAGGGGTTGAGACCCAGTACTTC CASSSTGVETQYF
TRBJ2-7 once TRBD1 TRBV19 TGTGCCAGTAGTCCCCGGGGACAGGGCTACGAGCAGTACTTC CASSPRGQGYEQYF
TRBJ1-3 . . TRBV6-8 TGTGCCAGCAGTTACTGGGGCTCTTCTGGAAACACCATATATTTT CASSYWGSSGNTIYF
TRBJ1-5 . . TRBV19 TGTGCCAGTAGTATAAGGTCGGTGAACTACTATAGCAATCAGCCCCAGCATTTT CASSIRSVNYYSNQPQHF
TRBJ2-2 few . TRBV5-1 TGCGCCAGCAGCCCAGGGGTAGAGAACACCGGGGAGCTGTTTTTT CASSPGVENTGELFF
TRBJ2-3 . . TRBV9 TGTGCCAGCAGCGTGGGGCTAGCGAGCACAGATACGCAGTATTTT CASSVGLASTDTQYF
TRBJ1-1 few TRBD1 TRBV30 TGTGCCTACTCTTCCGGACAGGGGAGGAACACTGAAGCTTTCTTT CAYSSGQGRNTEAFF
TRBJ1-4 once . TRBV29-1 TGCAGCGTTGAAGATGGGGGGCTCGCAACTAATGAAAAACTGTTTTTT CSVEDGGLATNEKLFF
TRBJ1-2 many . TRBV7-8 TGTGCCAGCAGCGTCGGACACCCAGTAGCTAACTATGGCTACACCTTC CASSVGHPVANYGYTF
TRBJ2-7 once . TRBV6-5 TGTGCCAGCAGTTATTTTCAGGGCTACGAGCAGTACTTC CASSYFQGYEQYF